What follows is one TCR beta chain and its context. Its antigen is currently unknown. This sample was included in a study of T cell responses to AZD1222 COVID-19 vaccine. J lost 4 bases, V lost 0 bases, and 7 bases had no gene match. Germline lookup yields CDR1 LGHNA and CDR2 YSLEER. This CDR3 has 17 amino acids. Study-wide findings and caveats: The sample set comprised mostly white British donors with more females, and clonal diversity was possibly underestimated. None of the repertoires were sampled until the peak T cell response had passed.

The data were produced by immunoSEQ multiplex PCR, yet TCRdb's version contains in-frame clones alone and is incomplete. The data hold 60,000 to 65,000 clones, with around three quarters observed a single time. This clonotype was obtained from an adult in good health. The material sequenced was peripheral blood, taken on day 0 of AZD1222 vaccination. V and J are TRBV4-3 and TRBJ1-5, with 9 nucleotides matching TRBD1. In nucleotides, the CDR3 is TGCGCCAGCAGCCAAGATTTTCCCGGGACAGGGAATCAGCCCCAGCATTTT. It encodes CASSQDFPGTGNQPQHF.